This is a list of T cell receptor beta chains from one sample in a study of shared clonotypes between healthy human individuals. Using immunoSEQ multiplex PCR, the repertoire was profiled, and TCRdb retains in-frame clones only, with some absent. The sample includes around 940,000 clones, approximately 80% of them seen just once. The sequenced material came from memory CD4+ T cells sorted from blood. Receptor source: a man aged 18 to 30 in good health. Both conserved end residues are trimmed from each CDR3.

TRBV7-8 | ASSLVMEILYGYT
TRBV18 | ASSPTGAYEQY
TRBV28 | ASSLGQFYGYT
TRBV7-2 | ASRPGLAASYEQY
TRBV7-2 | ASSSSAGGPSTDTQY
TRBV7-9 | ASSLGQAASEQY
TRBV5-1 | ASSLRRGPTEAF
TRBV6-6 | ASRKPGQAGELF
TRBV11-2 | ASSSGTGDYEQY
TRBV5-6 | ASSFDSRNYGYT
TRBV7-8 | ASSSDQTGTGIQPQH
TRBV5-5 | ASSENPGVSYEQY
TRBV2 | ASSEDYNRGYT
TRBV27 | ASSLYGGGYGYT
TRBV5-1 | ASSIQFQETQY
TRBV28 | ASWRELNTGELF
TRBV7-9 | ASRQRGGLEQF
TRBV14 | ASSPLAEQF
TRBV5-1 | ASSLWDKGASGAWEQY
TRBV28 | ASSLSGGALYEQY
TRBV30 | AWSVDRDHEQY
TRBV20-1 | SARRAPHQY
TRBV5-6 | ASSPDRGVKNIQY
TRBV5-1 | ASSLLDSYNEQF
TRBV10-2 | ASSDGDLSYNEQF
TRBV7-9 | ASSYTYSTDTQY